The T cell receptor beta chain under discussion was sequenced for a study of cytomegalovirus exposure and HLA in healthy donors. Study-level findings and limits: Most sequenced TCRs were rare (though some public TCRs occurred in many donors). Later on, a genetic analysis was performed. It linked a missense variant in DCLRE1C with V- and J-gene trimming of TCR beta. The CMV antigen specificity of a few CMV-associated chains was confirmed through in vitro analysis.

Those who donated were healthy bone marrow donors. Looked up from germline, CDR1 is SGHVS and CDR2 is FQNEAQ. The V and J ends lost 5 bases and 1 base respectively, with 8 bases between them. This CDR3 comprises 13 residues. On this clone: Its specificity is not known.

In the PCR, 60 Vbeta and 13 Jbeta primers were used. Data came from immunoSEQ multiplex PCR; TCRdb stores just in-frame clones and leaves some out. The sample records 95,000 to 150,000 clones, roughly three fifths being singletons. The V gene is TRBV7-8, the J gene TRBJ1-1; possible D gene TRBD1, 5 bases. The sequencing input was PBMCs. The receptor's source is a man between 18 and 29 years old in good health and CMV-seronegative. CDR3 region: CASSKDRNTEAFF. As DNA, the CDR3 is TGTGCCAGCAGCAAAGACAGGAACACTGAAGCTTTCTTT.